This T cell receptor beta chain was sequenced in a study of graft-versus-host responses after intestinal transplantation. Study-wide background: Each recipient received a multivisceral, liver-intestinal, or isolated intestinal graft. Uniformly, recipients were administered anti-thymocyte globulin induction with subsequent tacrolimus and steroids for 2 to 3 years. Study findings and constraints: Within allografts, high graft-versus-host to host-versus-graft clonal ratios were seen among patients with graft-donor T cell macrochimerism.

To note about this clone: Its antigen is currently unknown.

The CDR3 totals 13 residues. Germline V lookup: CDR1 SGHNT, CDR2 YYREEE (reference sequence). Trimming took 4 bases from V and 0 from J, leaving 4 bases between them. TCRdb's table, derived via immunoSEQ multiplex PCR, lists solely in-frame clones and lacks some. Altogether tens of thousands of clones are present, about 90% being singletons, with the ten largest covering approximately 2.2%. This TCR was recovered from a human patient who received an intestinal transplant, so some T cells may come from the graft donor. The V and J genes are TRBV5-4 and TRBJ2-2; D is ambiguous. The material was PBMCs, obtained around 320 days after intestinal transplant. The CDR3 is CASSGPNTGELFF. The DNA for the CDR3 is TGTGCCAGCAGCGGGCCGAACACCGGGGAGCTGTTTTTT.